This is a list of T cell receptor beta chains from one sample in a study of blood T cell repertoires in COVID-19. The method was immunoSEQ multiplex PCR; TCRdb's version includes in-frame clones alone and lacks a portion of them. The table shows 100,000 to 150,000 clones, with roughly 79% occurring only once. The sequenced material came from peripheral blood. These receptors came from a human donor in a cohort sampled during active COVID-19. CDR3s include the opening cysteine and the closing phenylalanine or tryptophan. A D gene is named only where the DNA matches it firmly. Rows may omit the clone size; those that give it use once, few, many or a size class.

d_gene	v_gene	j_gene	len	abundance	CDR3aa
NA	TRBV6-5	TRBJ1-1	13	NA	CATNTGEGRQAFF
TRBD1	TRBV10-1	TRBJ1-6	16	many	CASSEFRTGGHSPLHF
TRBD1	TRBV5-1	TRBJ1-2	15	NA	CASSSQGSSVDGYTF
TRBD2	TRBV7-2	TRBJ2-7	14	NA	CASSLWEGRYEQYF
NA	TRBV28	TRBJ1-5	13	NA	CASSFVYDQPQHF
NA	TRBV7-2	TRBJ2-3	14	NA	CASSARRDSDTQYF
NA	TRBV19	TRBJ1-5	15	NA	CASSINVQGRQPQHF
NA	TRBV10-2	TRBJ2-1	11	NA	CASTRADEQFF
TRBD2	TRBV11-2	TRBJ2-1	16	NA	CASSPRIAGVYNEQFF
NA	TRBV19	TRBJ1-2	13	NA	CASSAQGYQGYTF
TRBD2	TRBV2	TRBJ2-7	14	NA	CASSLAGVSREQYF
NA	TRBV6-2/TRBV6-3	TRBJ1-1	14	many	CASSYGAANTEAFF
TRBD2	TRBV6-2/TRBV6-3	TRBJ2-2	19	NA	CASSYSLRLAGANTGELFF
NA	TRBV6-5	TRBJ1-5	14	few	CASNPRGSNQPQHF
TRBD1	TRBV6-5	TRBJ1-4	14	many	CATGGNLPNEKLFF
NA	TRBV12-3/TRBV12-4	TRBJ2-2	13	NA	CAAGVTNTGELFF
NA	TRBV20-1	TRBJ2-5	16	NA	CSASPLFDRVGETQYF
TRBD1	TRBV5-4	TRBJ2-6	15	NA	CASSSGGSGANVLTF
NA	TRBV28	TRBJ1-2	15	NA	CASSQYTGVNYGYTF
NA	TRBV9	TRBJ2-1	15	few	CASSVTGLRLNEQFF
NA	TRBV28	TRBJ1-3	14	NA	CASSGRVEGNTIYF
TRBD1	TRBV5-4	TRBJ1-2	15	once	CASSPMGDRGYGYTF
NA	TRBV7-2	TRBJ2-5	15	NA	CASSPTGGPGETQYF
TRBD1	TRBV28	TRBJ1-6	17	NA	CASSATSGQGFYSPLHF
TRBD1	TRBV18	TRBJ2-2	16	once	CASSELGTGYAGELFF
NA	TRBV7-8	TRBJ2-7	14	NA	CASSSVRGSGPRGF
NA	TRBV18	TRBJ2-3	16	once	CASSPLLGGSTDTQYF
TRBD2	TRBV5-4	TRBJ2-2	16	NA	CASSSELAGNTGELFF
NA	TRBV4-3	TRBJ1-2	14	NA	CASSQGLQGYGYTF
TRBD2	TRBV28	TRBJ2-2	17	few	CASRPPAGRERTGELFF
NA	TRBV18	TRBJ1-2	15	NA	CASSSGQRPEGGYTF
TRBD1	TRBV28	TRBJ1-3	15	NA	CASSKGGAGGNTIYF
NA	TRBV10-1	TRBJ2-3	18	NA	CASSEIVFGVRLLDTQYF
NA	TRBV18	TRBJ2-1	15	NA	CASSPGPRRVNEQFF
TRBD1	TRBV5-1	TRBJ1-1	13	NA	CASSPGTGTEAFF
TRBD2	TRBV6-2/TRBV6-3	TRBJ2-7	15	few	CASSYPSGGAYEQYF
NA	TRBV28	TRBJ1-2	12	NA	CASSYGDYGYTF
NA	TRBV12-3/TRBV12-4	TRBJ2-5	11	NA	CASTAGETQYF
NA	TRBV7-9	TRBJ1-3	15	NA	CASILSYRAGNTIYF
NA	TRBV6-1	TRBJ2-4	13	NA	CASSEILKNIQYF
NA	TRBV27	TRBJ2-7	13	NA	CASSLRRKYEQYF
NA	TRBV28	TRBJ1-2	15	NA	CASRPLGAANYGYTF
TRBD1	TRBV28	TRBJ1-1	14	NA	CASSPGTGWTEAFF
NA	TRBV14	TRBJ2-3	12	NA	CASSHTRDTQYF
TRBD1	TRBV7-9	TRBJ1-6	15	NA	CASSSLRDSYSPLHF
NA	TRBV9	TRBJ1-3	12	NA	CASGSSGNTIYF
NA	TRBV28	TRBJ1-5	15	NA	CASSRSGSPNQPQHF
NA	TRBV7-9	TRBJ1-1	15	NA	CASSLERIQSSEAFF
NA	TRBV28	TRBJ2-6	15	once	CASSRISSGANVLTF
TRBD1	TRBV28	TRBJ1-5	16	NA	CASSFGRSGGDQPQHF
NA	TRBV9	TRBJ2-5	14	once	CASSPLLGMETQYF
TRBD2	TRBV5-1	TRBJ2-7	14	NA	CASSLEAGGDEQYF
TRBD2	TRBV5-4	TRBJ2-2	18	few	CASSSVLAGGSNTGELFF